This T cell receptor beta chain appears in the sequencing data of a study of blood T cell repertoires in COVID-19. Background on the study: Whether acute or convalescent, the COVID-19 samples came from the United States, Italy and Spain. PBMCs, B-cell-depleted T cells, or T cells provided the cDNA or gDNA that made up the material.

Clones were sequenced by immunoSEQ multiplex PCR, and TCRdb holds only the in-frame ones, with some missing. Of approximately 500,000 clones listed, roughly 90% are singletons. By share of the sample, this clone is medium-sized. This CDR3 region has 15 residues. V lost 5 bases and J 0 bases, leaving 13 bases between the germline ends. Germline loops: CDR1 LGHNT, CDR2 FRNRAP. In terms of age and location, participants ranged from roughly 18 to 100 years and lived in about 25 US areas. Cohorts were assigned according to the clinical history that participants reported. This TCR was recovered from a woman aged 40 to 55 who had recovered from COVID-19. Sequenced material: PBMCs or T cells enriched from blood (not recorded which). The chain has TRBV12-5 and TRBJ1-2; possible D gene TRBD1, 6 bases. For the CDR3, the DNA is TGTGCTAGTGGTCAGGACAGTTACACTAACTATGGCTACACCTTC. Its translation: CASGQDSYTNYGYTF.